Given below is one T cell receptor beta chain in context. The clone's antigen remains unknown. Base qualities are not at hand, and no much larger clone is one base apart. This specimen belongs to a study of OX40 agonist ivuxolimab in advanced cancers. With respect to the entire study: Ivuxolimab was an agonistic, fully human IgG2 monoclonal antibody directed against OX40 (CD134), a costimulatory receptor. Intravenous ivuxolimab was administered to patients every 2 weeks at six dose levels: 0.01, 0.1, 0.3, 1.5, 3 and 10 mg/kg. The monotherapy dose-escalation portion (N of about 50 patients) of the phase I ivuxolimab trial is reported in the paper. Among the 52 dose-escalation patients, around 19 had hepatocellular carcinoma, about 15 melanoma, 9 renal cell carcinoma and 9 head and neck cancer. Patients were allowed to have had prior anti-PD-1, anti-PD-L1 or anti-CTLA-4 therapy, and roughly 40% of the dose-escalation patients had been treated with checkpoint inhibitors. In the dose-escalation cohort, nearly 85% of patients were male, and the mean age was roughly 60 years with a range of roughly 20 to 80. The point of sequencing TCRbeta in the periphery was to test whether ivuxolimab changed TCR sequence diversity and drove clonal T-cell expansion. Three dose-escalation patients achieved partial responses, one with hepatocellular carcinoma and two with cutaneous melanoma.

The trial excluded patients who had a history of autoimmune disease or who were on systemic immunosuppression. Peripheral blood for TCR sequencing was collected from all dose cohorts at baseline, on cycle 4 day 1, and on cycle 7 day 1. Samples were obtained from an open-label, multicenter, first-in-human phase I dose-escalation trial of ivuxolimab. Adults with locally advanced or metastatic melanoma, renal cell carcinoma, hepatocellular carcinoma or head and neck squamous cell carcinoma were enrolled in the trial. Before TCR sequencing, CD4+ T cells and CD8+ T cells were sorted from peripheral blood as separate populations. Via the germline V gene, CDR1 is SGHVS and CDR2 FQNEAQ. CDR3 length: 16 amino acids, cysteine to phenylalanine. Only the CDR3 part of the read is kept: 48 bases, read in frame from the first base. The germline V end is reduced by 5 bases and the J end by 4 bases; junction bases left unmatched: 10.

What the authors observed across the whole study: Clonal expansion of both CD4+ and CD8+ blood T cells was observed from baseline to week 6 at doses 0.1 to 3.0 mg/kg. In the 0.1-3.0 mg/kg groups, partial responders were among the patients with the lowest normalized peripheral clonal expansion, particularly in CD8+ T cells. Low levels of normalized T-cell clonal expansion were also shown by some nonresponding patients. The antigen specificity of the clonally expanded peripheral T cells was not determined. After ivuxolimab, expanded clones were on average more numerous among CD8+ T cells than among CD4+ T cells.

Genomic DNA was extracted from sorted cells for sequencing of the TCRbeta CDR3 region. The immunoSEQ Assay was used for sequencing of TCRbeta CDR3 regions. This immuneACCESS table, as held by TCRdb, lists in-frame sequences with V and J called but not all clones. Of the missing ones, under half trace to an unresolved V gene in checked studies; the others have no known cause. The sample table lists tens of thousands of clones, roughly four fifths of them with a count of one. More than 4.5% of the sample is held by the ten biggest clonotypes. The chain is made from TRBV7-8 and TRBJ1-5; 8 bases in the junction line up with TRBD1. Sequences were derived from CD4+ or CD8+ T cells sorted from blood, sampled in a trial of the OX40 agonist ivuxolimab. The source of this sequence is an adult with an advanced solid tumor such as melanoma, head and neck, liver or kidney cancer. CDR3 sequence: CASSPRRQGFNQPQHF. The DNA sequence is given as TGTGCCAGCAGCCCCCGCCGACAGGGGTTTAATCAGCCCCAGCATTTT.